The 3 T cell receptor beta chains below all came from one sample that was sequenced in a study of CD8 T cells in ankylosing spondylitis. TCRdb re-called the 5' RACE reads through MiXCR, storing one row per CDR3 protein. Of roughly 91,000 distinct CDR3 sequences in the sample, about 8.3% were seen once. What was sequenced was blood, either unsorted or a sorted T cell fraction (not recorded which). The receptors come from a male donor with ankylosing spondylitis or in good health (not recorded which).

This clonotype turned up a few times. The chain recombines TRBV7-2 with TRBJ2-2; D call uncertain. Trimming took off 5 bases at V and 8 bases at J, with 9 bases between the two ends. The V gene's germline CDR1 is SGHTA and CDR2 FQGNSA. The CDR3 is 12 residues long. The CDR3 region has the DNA TGTGCCAGCAGCCATGGACGTGGGGAGCTGTTTTTT. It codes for CASSHGRGELFF.

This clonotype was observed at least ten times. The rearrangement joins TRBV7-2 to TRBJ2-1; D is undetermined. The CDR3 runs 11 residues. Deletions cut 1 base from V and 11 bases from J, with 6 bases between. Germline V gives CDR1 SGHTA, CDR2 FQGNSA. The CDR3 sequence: CASSLDSQQFF. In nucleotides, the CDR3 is TGTGCCAGCAGCTTAGACTCTCAGCAGTTCTTC.

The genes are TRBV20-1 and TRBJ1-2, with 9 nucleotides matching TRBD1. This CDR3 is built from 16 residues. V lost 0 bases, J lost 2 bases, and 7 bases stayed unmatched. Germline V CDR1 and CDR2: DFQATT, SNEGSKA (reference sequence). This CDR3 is CSARDHGGQGNYGYTF. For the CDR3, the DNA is TGCAGTGCTAGAGACCACGGGGGACAGGGCAACTATGGCTACACCTTC.